The rows below give T cell receptor beta chains drawn from one sample of a study of T-cell reconstitution after alpha-beta-depleted transplantation in children. MiXCR, applied by TCRdb to the PCR reads, yields one record per CDR3 protein. This table has hundreds of thousands of distinct CDR3 sequences, 13% appearing once. The input for sequencing was PBMCs, taken from the stem cell graft. The receptors here all came from a human donor who donated a stem cell graft to a child with Fanconi anemia. Each CDR3 is given with its conserved first and last residue. A D gene is named only where the DNA matches it firmly. Only some rows state a clone size, as once, few, many or a class for expanded clones.

TGCGCCAGCAGCCCGACCAGTAGGGAAGATACGCAGTATTTT | CASSPTSREDTQYF | few | - | TRBJ2-3 | TRBV5-1
TGTGCCAGCAGCGTAGAGGCCAGTAACTATGGCTACACCTTC | CASSVEASNYGYTF | - | - | TRBJ1-2 | TRBV9
TGCGCCAGCAGCCAAGATGGGGAGGGGCCGGAGCGGAACATTCAGTACTTC | CASSQDGEGPERNIQYF | - | TRBD2 | TRBJ2-4 | TRBV4-3
TGCAGCGTTGAAGTGGTCCGAGCCAAAAACATTCAGTACTTC | CSVEVVRAKNIQYF | - | - | TRBJ2-4 | TRBV29-1
TGTGCCAGCAGCCCAGACAGGGGGGTAGCCTACGAGCAGTACTTC | CASSPDRGVAYEQYF | few | TRBD1 | TRBJ2-7 | TRBV7-4
TGTGCCAGCAGTTTTGGGACTCACGCGAACACCGGGGAGCTGTTTTTT | CASSFGTHANTGELFF | few | - | TRBJ2-2 | TRBV12-3/TRBV12-4
TGTGCCAGCAGCTTGGGACTAGCAAGGTTCAATGAGCAGTTCTTC | CASSLGLARFNEQFF | few | TRBD2 | TRBJ2-1 | TRBV7-2
TGTGCCAGCAGGCACAGCACAGGGGATTCGGGCGGCTACACCTTC | CASRHSTGDSGGYTF | few | TRBD1 | TRBJ1-2 | TRBV3-1
TGCAGTGCTAGAGAAACAGGCTATAATTCACCCCTCCACTTT | CSARETGYNSPLHF | few | - | TRBJ1-6 | TRBV20-1
TGTGCCAGCAGCTTTAAAGGGATAGAAAACATTCAGTACTTC | CASSFKGIENIQYF | - | - | TRBJ2-4 | TRBV11-2
TGTGCCAGCAGCTGGGGAAATTTAGCCAAAAACATTCAGTACTTC | CASSWGNLAKNIQYF | few | - | TRBJ2-4 | TRBV13
TGTGCCAGCAGCGATCGGAGGGTCACTGAAGCTTTCTTT | CASSDRRVTEAFF | many | - | TRBJ1-1 | TRBV7-8
TGCAGTGCTTCGACTAGCGGGAGGGTCGATGAGCAGTTCTTC | CSASTSGRVDEQFF | - | TRBD2 | TRBJ2-1 | TRBV20-1
TGTGCCACCAGCAGAGACACCACAGATACGCAGTATTTT | CATSRDTTDTQYF | many | - | TRBJ2-3 | TRBV15
TGTGCCAGCTCACCACTGACCACTCAATCGGGTGGCTACACCTTC | CASSPLTTQSGGYTF | - | - | TRBJ1-2 | TRBV18
TGCGCCAGCAGCCAGGTTACTAGCGGGAACACCGGTGAGCTGTTTTTT | CASSQVTSGNTGELFF | - | TRBD2 | TRBJ2-2 | TRBV4-3